Below are 3 T cell receptor beta chains sequenced from a single sample in a study of radiation and T cells in renal cell carcinoma (dated by TCRdb to about 2020). The sample's time point, from its label and the paper: blood 2 weeks post-SBRT. This sample's treatment or condition label indicates: 15 Gy SBRT to primary tumor, nephrectomy 4 weeks later. Library preparation was by the immunoSEQ multiplex PCR assay. Entries here come from immuneACCESS through TCRdb and include only in-frame sequences with V and J called. Some clones fail to appear in such tables; in the studies checked, an unresolved V gene covers under half of the shortfall, and the cause of the remainder is unknown. The table for this sample lists about 130,000 clones; roughly four fifths of them were counted only once. The top ten clonotypes cover approximately 2% of the sample. The starting material was blood, obtained from a patient whose treatment included radiotherapy and nephrectomy. Receptors originate from a woman aged 55-70 years with renal cell carcinoma.

The V gene is TRBV6-6, the J gene TRBJ1-5, with a possible D match to TRBD1 (6 bases). The CDR3 loop spans 16 amino acids. V lost 7 bases and J lost 3, with 19 bases in between. The germline V gene encodes CDR1 MNHNY and CDR2 SVGAGI (reference sequence). The CDR3 coding sequence is TGTGCCAGCAACCCTGGGGGGGCGCCTAACAATCAGCCCCAGCATTTT. This encodes CASNPGGAPNNQPQHF.

In this sample, this clone turned up many times. The chain combines TRBV11-2 with TRBJ2-7; tentatively, D is TRBD2 (7 bases). Between the trimmed V and J ends, which lost 0 bases and 4 bases, there was a span of 13 bases. Germline V gene lookup returns CDR1 SGHAT and CDR2 FQNNGV. The CDR3 has 15 residues. The CDR3 DNA reads as TGTGCCAGCAGCTTAGACGGGGGGCCTCTTTACGAGCAGTACTTC. Protein: CASSLDGGPLYEQYF. The full variable domain, with the rest looked up from reference TRBV11-2 and TRBJ2-7, is EAGVAQSPRYKIIEKRQSVAFWCNPISGHATLYWYQQILGQGPKLLIQFQNNGVVDDSQLPKDRFSAERLKGVDSTLKIQPAKLEDSAVYLCASSLDGGPLYEQYFGPGTRLTVT.

The chain recombines TRBV7-3 with TRBJ2-5; TRBD1 agrees at 9 bases. The V gene's germline CDR1 is SGHTA and CDR2 FQGTGA. This CDR3 spans 15 amino acids. V lost 5 bases, J lost 5 bases, and 9 bases stayed unmatched. For the CDR3, the DNA is TGTGCCAGCAGCCAGTACCCCGGGACAGGGGAGACCCAGTACTTC. Translating it yields CASSQYPGTGETQYF.